Listed below are T cell receptor beta chains from one sample, sequenced in a study of beta chain features in type 1 diabetes. The method was immunoSEQ multiplex PCR; TCRdb's version includes in-frame clones alone and lacks a portion of them. The sample holds about 320,000 clones, 12% to 15% seen once. What was sequenced was central memory CD4+ T cells from blood. These receptor sequences come from a man younger than 45 in good health. CDR3s include the opening cysteine and the closing phenylalanine or tryptophan. Each record gives: V gene, J gene, clone size, D gene, CDR3 protein, CDR3 DNA. D genes are given only for firm matches. Expanded clones are given a class, and other clones once, few, many or no size at all.

TRBV7-9,TRBJ2-7,NA,NA,CASSLRVHGAYEQYF,TGTGCCAGCAGCTTAAGAGTCCATGGGGCCTACGAGCAGTACTTC
TRBV4-3,TRBJ1-3,NA,NA,CASSQSMGNTIYF,TGCGCCAGCAGCCAAAGCATGGGAAACACCATATATTTT
TRBV15,TRBJ2-1,many,NA,CATSRVGRGGEQFF,TGTGCCACCAGCAGAGTCGGGAGAGGGGGTGAGCAGTTCTTC
TRBV5-4,TRBJ1-2,many,TRBD1,CASSLYRGVSGYTF,TGTGCCAGCAGCTTGTACAGGGGGGTATCTGGCTACACCTTC
TRBV9,TRBJ2-5,NA,NA,CASSAGVQASRETQYF,TGTGCCAGCAGCGCAGGGGTCCAGGCTAGTAGAGAGACCCAGTACTTC
TRBV9,TRBJ2-7,NA,TRBD1,CASSLTGSSYEQYF,TGTGCCAGCAGCTTGACAGGGAGCTCCTACGAGCAGTACTTC
TRBV6-5,TRBJ2-5,few,TRBD2,CASSYKRGVQETQYF,TGTGCCAGCAGTTACAAGCGGGGGGTCCAAGAGACCCAGTACTTC
TRBV7-2,TRBJ1-2,few,TRBD1,CASSLAGDRARAGYTF,TGTGCCAGCAGCTTAGCCGGGGACAGGGCACGGGCGGGCTACACCTTC
TRBV12-5,TRBJ1-1,few,NA,CASGFRGTEAFF,TGTGCTAGTGGTTTTCGGGGCACTGAAGCTTTCTTT
TRBV10-3,TRBJ2-1,few,TRBD1,CAISRVGTVMPLATNEQFF,TGTGCCATCAGCCGGGTGGGGACAGTAATGCCCTTGGCCACCAATGAGCAGTTCTTC